The subject of this entry is one TCR beta chain. No antigen is known for it. This entry belongs to a study of B cell selection in AIRE deficiency. Profiling relied on immunoSEQ multiplex PCR, and the TCRdb table lists in-frame clones only, not all of them. The table lists 20,000 to 30,000 clones, roughly 97% of them singletons. Study-wide findings and caveats: Roughly a third of healthy-shared Treg TCRbeta sequences appeared in patient Tconv cells. Tconv and Treg cells from AIRE-deficient patients resembled healthy donors in TCRBV usage, CDR3 length and diversity. Of 3657 shared Treg TCRbeta sequences, about 30% were healthy-donor-only and 9.3% patient-only. Shared Treg sequences had shorter CDR3s, biased toward rearrangements with few non-templated insertions.

Conventional CD4 T cells were sorted as CD4+CD127+ cells. The sequenced sample consisted of conventional CD4+ T cells sorted from PBMCs. The source is a human donor with AIRE deficiency.

The CDR3 region is CASSQPGQLNYGYTF. DNA for the CDR3: TGTGCCAGCAGCCAACCCGGACAGCTCAACTATGGCTACACCTTC. The chain joins TRBV16 to TRBJ1-2; a possible D gene is TRBD1 (6 bases). Trimming took off 2 bases at V and 2 bases at J, with 12 bases between the two ends. CDR1 and CDR2 (germline): KGHSY, FQNENV. CDR3 length: 15 residues.